This T cell receptor beta chain was sequenced for a study of cytomegalovirus exposure and HLA in healthy donors. Generated by immunoSEQ multiplex PCR, the TCRdb table keeps only in-frame clones and is missing some. The data show about 160,000 clones, with approximately 86% seen just once and around 2.1% held by the top ten. The donors were members of the validation cohort, which comprised 90 to 150 subjects and was separate from the first cohort of roughly 700 subjects. The germline V gene encodes CDR1 GTSNPN and CDR2 SVGIG (reference sequence). V lost 2 bases and J lost 3; bases outside the gene matches: 3. The length of the CDR3 is 13 residues.

The source of this sequence is a woman aged 18-35 years in good health and CMV-seronegative. The sequenced sample consisted of PBMCs. The chain couples TRBV30 to TRBJ2-7; TRBD1 aligns across 8 bases. CDR3 protein: CAWSNGQGYEQYF. Here the CDR3 DNA reads TGTGCCTGGAGTAACGGACAGGGCTACGAGCAGTACTTC.